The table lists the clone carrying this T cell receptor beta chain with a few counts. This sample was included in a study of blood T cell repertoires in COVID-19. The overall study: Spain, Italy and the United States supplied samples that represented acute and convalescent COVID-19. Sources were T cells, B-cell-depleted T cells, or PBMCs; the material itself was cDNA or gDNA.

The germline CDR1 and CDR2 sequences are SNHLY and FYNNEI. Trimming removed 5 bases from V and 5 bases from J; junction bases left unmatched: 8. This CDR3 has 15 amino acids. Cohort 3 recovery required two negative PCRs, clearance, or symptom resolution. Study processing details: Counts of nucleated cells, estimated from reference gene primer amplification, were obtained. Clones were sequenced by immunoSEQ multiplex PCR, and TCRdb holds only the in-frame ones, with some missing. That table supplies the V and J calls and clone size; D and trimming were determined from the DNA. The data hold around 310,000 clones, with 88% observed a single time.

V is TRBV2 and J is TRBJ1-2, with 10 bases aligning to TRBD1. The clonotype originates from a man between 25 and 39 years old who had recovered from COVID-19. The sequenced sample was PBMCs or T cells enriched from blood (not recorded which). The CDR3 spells CASSPRTGGDYGYTF. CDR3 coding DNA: TGTGCCAGCAGTCCCAGGACAGGGGGAGATTATGGCTACACCTTC.